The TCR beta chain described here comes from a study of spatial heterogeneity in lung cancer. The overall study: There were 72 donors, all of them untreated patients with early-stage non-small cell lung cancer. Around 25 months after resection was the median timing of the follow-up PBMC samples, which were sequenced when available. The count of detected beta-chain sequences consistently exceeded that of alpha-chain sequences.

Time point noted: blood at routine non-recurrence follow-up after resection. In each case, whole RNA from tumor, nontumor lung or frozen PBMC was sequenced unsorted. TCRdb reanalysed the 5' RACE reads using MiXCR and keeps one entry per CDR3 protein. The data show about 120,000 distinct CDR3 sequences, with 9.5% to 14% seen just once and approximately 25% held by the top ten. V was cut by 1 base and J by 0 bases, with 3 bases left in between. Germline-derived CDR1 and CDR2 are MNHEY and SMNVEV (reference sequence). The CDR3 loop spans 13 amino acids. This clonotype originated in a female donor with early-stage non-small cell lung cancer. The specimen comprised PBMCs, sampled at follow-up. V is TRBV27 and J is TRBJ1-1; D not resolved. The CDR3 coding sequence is TGTGCCAGCAGTTTATATCTGAACACTGAAGCTTTCTTT. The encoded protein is CASSLYLNTEAFF.